The 12 T cell receptor beta chains below come from one sample, sequenced in a study of blood T cell repertoires in COVID-19. Sequencing used immunoSEQ multiplex PCR; TCRdb keeps in-frame clones, though not all of them. Of roughly 400,000 clones in the sample, around 90% are singletons; the top ten hold approximately 2%. Material: PBMCs or T cells enriched from blood (not recorded which). The receptor source for this set is a woman aged 35 to 49 with acute COVID-19.

The rearrangement joins TRBV10-2 to TRBJ2-3; 11 bases align to TRBD2. Per the germline V gene, CDR1 is WSHSY and CDR2 is SAAADI. The CDR3 contains 18 residues. V shed 10 bases, J shed 1 base, and the junction held 16 bases outside the gene matches. The CDR3 DNA is TGCGCCATCTTGACTAGCGGGGTGACATCTTCCGGCACAGATACGCAGTATTTT. Amino acid sequence: CAILTSGVTSSGTDTQYF.

The genes are TRBV9 and TRBJ1-1; unclear D gene. Germline V gene lookup returns CDR1 SGDLS and CDR2 YYNGEE. Trimming left V 3 bases short and J 0 bases short, with 6 bases between. CDR3 length: 13 residues. In DNA form, the CDR3 reads TGTGCCAGCAGCGCAGACATGAACACTGAAGCTTTCTTT. Amino acids: CASSADMNTEAFF. The variable domain in full, with the rest retrieved from reference TRBV9 and TRBJ1-1, is DSGVTQTPKHLITATGQRVTLRCSPRSGDLSVYWYQQSLDQGLQFLIQYYNGEERAKGNILERFSAQQFPDLHSELNLSSLELGDSALYFCASSADMNTEAFFGQGTRLTVV.

This clone has just a few counts. V is TRBV21-1 and J is TRBJ2-3; TRBD2 was called by the table and not checked on the DNA. TRBV21-1 is listed as a pseudogene. The CDR3 runs to 13 residues. CDR3 amino acids: CASRLAGTDTQYF. The CDR3 nucleotides are TGTGCCAGTCGACTAGCGGGGACAGATACGCAGTATTTT.

The CDR3 DNA is TGTGCCAGCAGCACCTCAAACGGGAGACTCTCCACCGGGGAGCTGTTTTTT. Translation: CASSTSNGRLSTGELFF. The chain recombines TRBV9 with TRBJ2-2; D is perhaps TRBD2 (6 bases). The CDR3 totals 17 residues. Germline V lookup: CDR1 SGDLS, CDR2 YYNGEE. Deletions cut 4 bases from V and 4 bases from J, with 20 bases between.

The rearrangement joins TRBV19 to TRBJ1-1, with 7 nucleotides matching TRBD1. The germline V gene has CDR1 LNHDA and CDR2 SQIVND (reference sequence). Unmatched junction bases numbered 7, after V lost 5 bases and J lost 4 bases. The CDR3 consists of 14 residues. The CDR3 nucleotides read TGTGCCAGTAGTGCAACAGGGGTGGGCACTGAAGCTTTCTTT. Amino acid sequence: CASSATGVGTEAFF.

This chain links TRBV25-1 with TRBJ2-7; 8 nucleotides line up with TRBD1. Germline V gene data show CDR1 as MGHDK and CDR2 as SYGVNS. The CDR3 sequence is 16 residues long. The J segment lost 2 bases and the V segment lost 6 bases, leaving 12 bases of the junction unmatched. The CDR3 coding sequence is TGTGCCAGCAGGTCAAACAGGGGGTCCATAACCTACGAGCAGTACTTC. Translation gives CASRSNRGSITYEQYF.

As for this clone: The sample has other DNA sequences that encode this CDR3 too. The CDR3 here is CASSYAGLNTEAFF. The CDR3, as DNA: TGTGCCAGCAGTTACGCAGGGCTGAACACTGAAGCTTTCTTT. This rearrangement joins TRBV6-5 to TRBJ1-1; possibly TRBD1 for D (5 bases). Germline assignment: CDR1 MNHEY and CDR2 SVGAGI. The V end lost 2 bases, the J end lost 0 bases, and 7 bases lay between the germline ends. The CDR3 loop spans 14 amino acids.

The chain is built from TRBV9 and TRBJ2-7; 9 bases are a match to TRBD1. The CDR3 length is 16 residues. Trimming at V came to 0 bases and at J to 5 bases, leaving 9 bases not matched to a gene. Germline-derived CDR1 and CDR2 are SGDLS and YYNGEE. This CDR3 reads CASSVVPQGASHEQYF. In DNA form, the CDR3 reads TGTGCCAGCAGCGTAGTTCCACAGGGGGCATCCCACGAGCAGTACTTC. The whole variable domain, filled in from reference TRBV9 and TRBJ2-7, reads DSGVTQTPKHLITATGQRVTLRCSPRSGDLSVYWYQQSLDQGLQFLIQYYNGEERAKGNILERFSAQQFPDLHSELNLSSLELGDSALYFCASSVVPQGASHEQYFGPGTRLTVT.

This chain links TRBV9 with TRBJ2-7; D may be TRBD1 (5 bases). Germline-derived CDR1 and CDR2 are SGDLS and YYNGEE. This CDR3 comprises 14 residues. The V gene lost 0 bases and the J gene lost 5 bases, with 12 bases spanning the gap. The CDR3 here is CASSVGGSRDEQYF. The DNA for the CDR3 is TGTGCCAGCAGCGTAGGGGGCTCCAGGGACGAGCAGTACTTC.

The gene calls are TRBV30 and TRBJ1-1, with 7 bases identical to TRBD1. This CDR3 is 12 amino acids long. The trim removed 3 bases at V and 11 bases at J, leaving 9 bases unmatched. From germline, CDR1 is GTSNPN and CDR2 SVGIG (reference sequence). CDR3 nucleotide sequence: TGTGCCTGGAGGTGGGGGCAGGGGGAGGCTTTCTTT. Translating gives CAWRWGQGEAFF.

The genes are TRBV19 and TRBJ1-5; TRBD1 agrees at 7 bases. There are 15 residues in the CDR3. Germline assignment: CDR1 LNHDA and CDR2 SQIVND (reference sequence). Losses at the gene ends were 3 bases for V and 1 base for J; bases not matched to a gene: 3. DNA of the CDR3: TGTGCCAGTAGTATTGCAGGGGGAAGCAATCAGCCCCAGCATTTT. Amino acid sequence: CASSIAGGSNQPQHF.

This chain connects TRBV5-3 to TRBJ2-5, with 10 bases fitting TRBD2. TRBV5-3 carries the ORF label, with uncertain function. V shed 4 bases, J shed 2 bases, and the junction held 8 bases outside the gene matches. The CDR3 loop spans 16 amino acids. DNA for the CDR3: TGTGCCAGAAGCGGGGGGACTAGCGTAGGTCAAGAGACCCAGTACTTC. Amino acid sequence: CARSGGTSVGQETQYF.